This T cell receptor (beta chain) derives from a study of shared clonotypes between healthy human individuals. This clone was recorded a few times. What it binds is not known. It was into CD45RA+ naive and CD45RA-negative memory subsets that the CD4+ cells were split. Study-level results: Naive subsets tended to show greater estimated richness than memory subsets.

Profiled with immunoSEQ multiplex PCR; TCRdb holds only in-frame clones, not every one. The sample has 2 million to 3 million clones; 93% are singletons. The sample consisted of naive CD4+ T cells from PBMCs. Subset indicated: CD45RA+ positively selected. This clonotype originated in a young man in good health. Some clones in this sample may be carry-over from other donors' samples.

CDR3 region: CASSPTGGGTEAFF. The CDR3, as DNA: TGTGCCAGCAGCCCAACAGGGGGAGGCACTGAAGCTTTCTTT. The rearrangement links TRBV9 to TRBJ1-1, with 8 bases matching TRBD1. With V trimmed by 4 bases and J by 4 bases, 6 bases remained unmatched. Germline lookup yields CDR1 SGDLS and CDR2 YYNGEE. This CDR3 contains 14 residues. Drawing the rest from reference TRBV9 and TRBJ1-1, the complete variable domain is DSGVTQTPKHLITATGQRVTLRCSPRSGDLSVYWYQQSLDQGLQFLIQYYNGEERAKGNILERFSAQQFPDLHSELNLSSLELGDSALYFCASSPTGGGTEAFFGQGTRLTVV.